This TCR beta chain was recorded in a study of beta chain features in type 1 diabetes. Notes on the study in general: Across all four CD4+ subsets, people with type 1 diabetes showed modestly shorter TCRB CDR3s. Patients with type 1 diabetes showed fewer VDJ junction insertions and more deletions.

The CDR3 is 15 amino acids. J was trimmed by 3 bases and V by 6 bases; bases with no gene match: 7. CDR1 is SGHVS, CDR2 FNYEAQ, per germline. Reverse transcribing all isolated RNA meant expressed TCRB transcripts were sequenced. Sequencing was performed with immunoSEQ multiplex PCR; in TCRdb, only in-frame clones are kept and a portion is missing. This sample has roughly 170,000 clones, with about 13% found just once. As concerns this clone: Its antigen remains unidentified.

Sequences were obtained from central memory CD4+ T cells from blood. The source is a woman younger than 30 in good health. The gene calls are TRBV7-6 and TRBJ2-2, with 7 bases fitting TRBD1. CDR3 protein: CASSPRDRYTGELFF. The CDR3 coding sequence is TGTGCCAGCAGTCCCCGGGACAGATACACCGGGGAGCTGTTTTTT.